This T cell receptor beta chain was obtained from a study of follicular helper T cells after annual influenza vaccination. Time point of the sample: 2014-2015 season, 7 days after vaccination. Community-dwelling subjects without influenza vaccination in the prior 6 months were enrolled. Vaccine contraindications, substance abuse, HIV/AIDS, active malignancy and active illness excluded donors. This clone has more than one count but fewer than ten. Repertoires were generated with immunoSEQ multiplex PCR, while TCRdb's copy carries only in-frame clones and drops some. The data hold roughly 10,000 clones, with over 80% observed a single time. This receptor was obtained from an adult who received the influenza vaccine. The source material was CXCR5- memory CD4+ T cells sorted from blood, sampled 7 days after influenza vaccination.

DNA for the CDR3: TGTGCCAGAAGCCAGGGGACTCGGGACAGGGCCTACGAGCAGTACTTC. Residues: CARSQGTRDRAYEQYF. The V call is TRBV5-3, the J call TRBJ2-7; 9 bases fit TRBD1. TRBV5-3 is an ORF, and what it does is uncertain. V shed 4 bases and J 2 bases; nucleotides not matched to a gene: 10. The CDR3 length is 16 residues.